These 2 T cell receptor beta chains were sequenced from one sample in a study of T-cell memory formation after mild COVID-19. TCRdb ran MiXCR on the 5' RACE reads and lists one entry per CDR3 protein. The table has under 700,000 distinct CDR3 sequences, approximately 20% seen once; the top ten hold 12%. The sample comprised PBMCs or a T cell subset sorted from them (not recorded which). The source of these receptors is an adult woman who had mild COVID-19 (a few samples of this study predate the infection). Cell type and time point are not known.

V and J are TRBV29-1 and TRBJ2-3; D remains ambiguous. V was clipped by 8 bases and J by 3 bases, with 9 bases between them. CDR3 length: 11 amino acids. Germline-derived CDR1 and CDR2 are SQVTM and ANQGSEA. The CDR3 sequence: CSTASTDTQYF. The CDR3 DNA reads as TGCAGCACCGCCTCTACAGATACGCAGTATTTT.

A few counts support this clonotype. J is TRBJ2-1 and V is TRBV7-3; D may be TRBD2 (7 bases). The CDR3 consists of 15 residues. With 5 bases removed from V and 3 bases from J, the gap between germline ends came to 14 bases. Germline values: CDR1 SGHTA, CDR2 FQGTGA. The CDR3 region has the DNA TGTGCCAGCAGCCGCGGGGGCCCTCTCTACAATGAGCAGTTCTTC. It encodes CASSRGGPLYNEQFF.